This is a list of T cell receptor beta chains from one sample in a study of T cell clones after liver transplantation. Some clones are missing from TCRdb's copy, which holds only in-frame ones; the method was immunoSEQ multiplex PCR. The profile shows approximately 75,000 clones, roughly 80% of them singletons. The sample here was CD4+ T cells from blood, taken 12 months after liver transplant. These receptors all stem from a human patient who received a liver transplant. Some of the T cells may derive from the graft donor. Each CDR3 is given with its conserved first and last residue. Fields, in order: clone size, CDR3 length, D gene, J gene, V gene, CDR3 DNA, CDR3 protein. The D gene is left open where the match is weak. The size of a clone is reported for some rows only, either as once, few or many, or as a class for expanded clones.

.,15,TRBD1,TRBJ2-5,TRBV6-6,TGTGCCAGCAGCCTAGATCGGACAGGGGGACAGACCCAGTACTTC,CASSLDRTGGQTQYF
.,20,TRBD1,TRBJ2-7,TRBV4-3,TGCGCCAGCAGCCAAGATTTCCGGGACAGGGGCCCCCAAGGGATCTACGAGCAGTACTTC,CASSQDFRDRGPQGIYEQYF
.,17,.,TRBJ1-1,TRBV28,TGTGCCAGCAGTCCCACAGGGAAAGGGAGATCGAACACTGAAGCTTTCTTT,CASSPTGKGRSNTEAFF
.,16,TRBD2,TRBJ2-1,TRBV5-1,TGCGCCAGCAGCATAGGACTAGCGGGAGGAGTCAGTGAGCAGTTCTTC,CASSIGLAGGVSEQFF
.,17,.,TRBJ2-2,TRBV5-5,TGTGCCAGCAGCTCGACTAGTCTAAATTTGTACACCGGGGAGCTGTTTTTT,CASSSTSLNLYTGELFF
few,14,.,TRBJ2-1,TRBV7-8,TGTGCCAGCAGCTTAGCGCGGCTGGTTGGTGAGCAGTTCTTC,CASSLARLVGEQFF
.,13,.,TRBJ2-7,TRBV28,TGTGCCAGCAGCGGACAACTCTCCTACGAGCAGTACTTC,CASSGQLSYEQYF
.,15,.,TRBJ2-7,TRBV28,TGTGCCAGCAGTTTATGGCTCGTGAGCCCCTACGAGCAGTACTTC,CASSLWLVSPYEQYF
.,11,TRBD1,TRBJ1-3,TRBV2,TGTGCCAGCAGTCAGACAGGGTTCATATATTTT,CASSQTGFIYF
.,15,.,TRBJ1-2,TRBV28,TGTGCCAGCAGAATTAGGCAGGGGAGGGGGTATGGCTACACCTTC,CASRIRQGRGYGYTF
few,17,.,TRBJ2-1,TRBV15,TGTGCCACCAGCCCGTTACGAGGGAGAAGCGGTGGGAATGAGCAGTTCTTC,CATSPLRGRSGGNEQFF
.,13,.,TRBJ2-1,TRBV11-2,TGTGCCAGCAGCTTCGAGGGGAACAATGAGCAGTTCTTC,CASSFEGNNEQFF
.,15,TRBD2,TRBJ2-7,TRBV6-1,TGTGCCAGCAGAGTGAGCCTAGCGGTCCCCTACGAGCAGTACTTC,CASRVSLAVPYEQYF
.,11,.,TRBJ2-1,TRBV20-1,TGCAGTGCTATACAGGGAAATGAGCAGTTCTTC,CSAIQGNEQFF
once,15,.,TRBJ2-1,TRBV11-2,TGTGCCAGCAGCTTATCACCGACGGGGAACAATGAGCAGTTCTTC,CASSLSPTGNNEQFF
.,15,TRBD1,TRBJ1-1,TRBV7-2,TGTGCCAGCAGCACCCGGACAGGGGTGAACACTGAAGCTTTCTTT,CASSTRTGVNTEAFF
.,15,TRBD2,TRBJ2-3,TRBV5-1,TGCGCCAGCAGCACGGGACTAGCGGGAGTAGATACGCAGTATTTT,CASSTGLAGVDTQYF
once,15,TRBD2,TRBJ2-1,TRBV5-1,TGCGCCAGCAGCACCGGACTAGCGGAGAGGAATGAGCAGTTCTTC,CASSTGLAERNEQFF
.,15,TRBD1,TRBJ2-5,TRBV29-1,TGCAGCTCCCTCTCCGGGACAGGTAATGAAGAGACCCAGTACTTC,CSSLSGTGNEETQYF
.,16,TRBD1,TRBJ1-1,TRBV7-9,TGTGCCAGCAGCTTAGGGGACAGGGAGGGGGACACTGAAGCTTTCTTT,CASSLGDREGDTEAFF
.,16,.,TRBJ2-1,TRBV28,TGTGCCAGCAGTTTATCGGCTAACCGCTTGGGGAATGAGCAGTTCTTC,CASSLSANRLGNEQFF
few,13,.,TRBJ1-2,TRBV5-5,TGTGCCAGCAGCTTGGGCAGGGCGGACGGCTACACCTTC,CASSLGRADGYTF
.,14,.,TRBJ2-2,TRBV6-5,TGTGCCAGCAGCACGGGCCTTAACACCGGGGAGCTGTTTTTT,CASSTGLNTGELFF
once,17,.,TRBJ1-3,TRBV7-2,TGTGCCAGCAGCTTAGGAGGCGGCAGGCCCCCGGGAAACACCATATATTTT,CASSLGGGRPPGNTIYF
.,12,.,TRBJ2-3,TRBV2,TGTGCCAGCACGACTAGCACAGATACGCAGTATTTT,CASTTSTDTQYF
.,13,.,TRBJ1-1,TRBV5-4,TGTGCCAGCAGCTTTGGGGGGAACACTGAAGCTTTCTTT,CASSFGGNTEAFF
.,14,TRBD2,TRBJ2-1,TRBV6-1,TGTGCCAGCAAAGGACTAGTCGAAGCGAATGAGCAGTTCTTC,CASKGLVEANEQFF
.,14,TRBD1,TRBJ1-2,TRBV28,TGTGCCAGCAGTTCATCCGGGACAGTCTATGGCTACACCTTC,CASSSSGTVYGYTF
.,14,.,TRBJ1-3,TRBV7-2,TGTGCCAGCAGCCAAAAGGGGCCGGGGGACACCATATATTTT,CASSQKGPGDTIYF
.,17,TRBD2,TRBJ2-7,TRBV28,TGTGCCAGCAGCCAAGGCCTAGCGGGAGGGCAAACCTACGAGCAGTACTTC,CASSQGLAGGQTYEQYF
.,14,.,TRBJ1-2,TRBV5-4,TGTGCCAGCAGCTTGGGGGGATATAACTATGGCTACACCTTC,CASSLGGYNYGYTF
.,15,TRBD1,TRBJ2-7,TRBV19,TGTGCCAGTAGTATTGACAGGGAACGGTTTTACGAGCAGTACTTC,CASSIDRERFYEQYF
medium-sized,13,TRBD1,TRBJ1-4,TRBV30,TGTGCCTGGCAGACAGGGCCTAATGAAAAACTGTTTTTT,CAWQTGPNEKLFF
.,16,.,TRBJ1-2,TRBV11-2,TGTGCCAGCAGCTTACTGGGTCGGCAGGATGACTATGGCTACACCTTC,CASSLLGRQDDYGYTF
.,16,TRBD1,TRBJ2-7,TRBV5-1,TGCGCCAGCAGCCACCAGCCCGGGACAGGGGATGGTGCACAGTACTTC,CASSHQPGTGDGAQYF
.,16,.,TRBJ2-7,TRBV18,TGTGCCAGCTCACCACCATCTTCGGCCCGCCGGGACCAGCAGTACTTC,CASSPPSSARRDQQYF
.,15,.,TRBJ2-7,TRBV7-2,TGTGCCAGCAGCATCCCTGACAGGCTCGACTACGAGCAGTACTTC,CASSIPDRLDYEQYF
.,14,TRBD1,TRBJ2-7,TRBV2,TGTGCCAGCACGGCAAGGGACAGGGGATCCGAGCAGTACTTC,CASTARDRGSEQYF
once,15,.,TRBJ2-1,TRBV5-1,TGCGCCAGCAGCTTACAAACCGGGAGCGCGGGAGAGCAGTTCTTC,CASSLQTGSAGEQFF
.,16,.,TRBJ2-2,TRBV7-2,TGTGCCAGCAGCTTAGGCCCTACCCAAGGTGCCGGGGAGCTGTTTTTT,CASSLGPTQGAGELFF
.,14,TRBD2,TRBJ2-7,TRBV5-3,TGTGCCAGAAGCTTGTCTAGCGGGAACTACGAGCAGTACTTC,CARSLSSGNYEQYF
.,16,TRBD2,TRBJ2-6,TRBV6-5,TGTGCCAGCAGTTACAAGGGAGGGCATGGGGCCAACGTCCTGACTTTC,CASSYKGGHGANVLTF